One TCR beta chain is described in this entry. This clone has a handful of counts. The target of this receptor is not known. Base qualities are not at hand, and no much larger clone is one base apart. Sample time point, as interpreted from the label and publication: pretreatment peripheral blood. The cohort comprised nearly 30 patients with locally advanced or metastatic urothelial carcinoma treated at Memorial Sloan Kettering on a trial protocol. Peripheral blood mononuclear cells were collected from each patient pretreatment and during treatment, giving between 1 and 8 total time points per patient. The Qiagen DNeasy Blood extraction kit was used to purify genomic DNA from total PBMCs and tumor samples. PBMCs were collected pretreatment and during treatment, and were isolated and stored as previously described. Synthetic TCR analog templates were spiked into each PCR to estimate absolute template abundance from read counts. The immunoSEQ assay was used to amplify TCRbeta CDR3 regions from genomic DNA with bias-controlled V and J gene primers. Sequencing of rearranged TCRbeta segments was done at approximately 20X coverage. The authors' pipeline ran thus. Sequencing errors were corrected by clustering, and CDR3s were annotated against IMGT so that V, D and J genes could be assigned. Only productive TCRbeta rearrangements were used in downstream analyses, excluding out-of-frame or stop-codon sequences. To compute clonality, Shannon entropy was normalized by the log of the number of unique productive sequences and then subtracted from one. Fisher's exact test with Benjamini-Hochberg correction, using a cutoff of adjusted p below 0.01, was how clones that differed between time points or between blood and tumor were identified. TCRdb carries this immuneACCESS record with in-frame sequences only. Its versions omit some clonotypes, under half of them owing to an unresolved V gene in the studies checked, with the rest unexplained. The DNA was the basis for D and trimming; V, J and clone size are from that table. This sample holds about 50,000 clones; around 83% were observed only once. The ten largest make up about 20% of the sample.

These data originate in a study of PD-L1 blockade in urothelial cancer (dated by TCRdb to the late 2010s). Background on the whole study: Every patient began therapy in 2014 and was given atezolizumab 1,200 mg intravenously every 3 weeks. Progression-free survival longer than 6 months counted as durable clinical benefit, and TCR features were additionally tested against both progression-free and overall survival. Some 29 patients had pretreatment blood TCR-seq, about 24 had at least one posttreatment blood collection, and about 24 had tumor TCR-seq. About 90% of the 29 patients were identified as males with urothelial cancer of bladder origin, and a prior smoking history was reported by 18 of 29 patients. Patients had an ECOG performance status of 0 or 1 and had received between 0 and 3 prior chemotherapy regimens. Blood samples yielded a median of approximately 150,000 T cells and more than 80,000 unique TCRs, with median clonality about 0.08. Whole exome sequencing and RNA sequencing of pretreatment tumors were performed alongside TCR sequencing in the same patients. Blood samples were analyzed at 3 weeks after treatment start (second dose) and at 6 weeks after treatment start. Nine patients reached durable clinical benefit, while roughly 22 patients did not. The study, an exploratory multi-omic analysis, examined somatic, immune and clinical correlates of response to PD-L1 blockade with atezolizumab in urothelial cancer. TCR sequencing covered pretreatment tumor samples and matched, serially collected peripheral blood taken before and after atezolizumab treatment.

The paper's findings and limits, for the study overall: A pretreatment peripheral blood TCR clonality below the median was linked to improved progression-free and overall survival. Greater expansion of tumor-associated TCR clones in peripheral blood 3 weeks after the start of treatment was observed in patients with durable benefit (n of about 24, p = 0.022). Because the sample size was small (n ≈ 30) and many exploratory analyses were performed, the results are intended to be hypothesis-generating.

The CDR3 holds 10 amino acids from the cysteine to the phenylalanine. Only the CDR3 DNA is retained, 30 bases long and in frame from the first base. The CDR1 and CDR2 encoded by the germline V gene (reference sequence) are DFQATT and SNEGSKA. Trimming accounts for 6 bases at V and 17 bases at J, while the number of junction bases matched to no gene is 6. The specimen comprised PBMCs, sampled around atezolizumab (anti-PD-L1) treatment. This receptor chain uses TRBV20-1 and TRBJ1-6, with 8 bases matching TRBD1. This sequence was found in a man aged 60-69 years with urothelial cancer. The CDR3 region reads CSASDREIHF. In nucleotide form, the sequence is TGCAGTGCCTCGGACAGGGAGATCCACTTT.